This TCR beta chain stems from a study of cytomegalovirus exposure and HLA in healthy donors. Worth noting for this clone: Its specificity is not known.

PCR employed 60 Vbeta and 13 Jbeta primers. Data came from immunoSEQ multiplex PCR; TCRdb stores just in-frame clones and leaves some out. This sample has 100,000 to 150,000 clones, with around 80% found just once. Study-level results: With further analysis later on, most CMV-associated TCR beta chains appeared HLA-restricted. According to an earlier analysis, most TCR beta V segments yielded productive rearrangements about 87% or about 30% of the time.

CDR3 size: 14 residues. Losses at the gene ends were 4 bases for V and 8 bases for J; bases not matched to a gene: 11. Germline values: CDR1 SGHNT, CDR2 YYREEE (reference sequence). The chain is built from TRBV5-4 and TRBJ2-7, with 8 nucleotides matching TRBD2. The receptor's source is a man aged 30 to 45 in good health and CMV-seronegative. The sample comprised PBMCs. CDR3 in amino acids: CASSLAGGPIKQYF. The CDR3 region has the DNA TGTGCCAGCAGCCTGGCGGGAGGCCCTATTAAGCAGTACTTC.